This TCR beta chain was sequenced during a study of post-analysis software for immune sequencing data. About the research overall: Secondary progressive, relapsing-remitting and progressive-relapsing multiple sclerosis were among the included disease courses.

Included in the TCR beta cDNA libraries were unique molecular identifiers. Each sample of roughly 0.9 to 11 million input T cells yielded around 500,000 cDNA molecules, so each molecule approximated one T cell. MiXCR was run by TCRdb on the PCR reads, yielding one entry per CDR3 protein. The table lists about 430,000 distinct CDR3 sequences, approximately 42% of them singletons. Findings and caveats of the study: Elevated frequency relative to controls characterized about 5 TRBV segments in patients, TRBV5-6, TRBV5-1 and TRBV20-1 among them. Patients with multiple sclerosis recorded significantly lower normalized Chao1 diversity than controls, the study found.

This clonotype has a single count. The antigen remains unidentified. Germline CDR1 is DFQATT and CDR2 is SNEGSKA (reference sequence). This CDR3 has 15 residues. V was clipped by 0 bases and J by 4 bases, with 13 bases between them. The chain uses TRBV20-1 and TRBJ2-1; a possible D gene is TRBD1 (5 bases). Specimen: blood. The sequence derives from a girl aged 2-9 years with multiple sclerosis. The CDR3 DNA follows: TGCAGTGCTAGAGATAAGGGGAAGGGTTACAATGAGCAGTTCTTC. Protein sequence: CSARDKGKGYNEQFF.